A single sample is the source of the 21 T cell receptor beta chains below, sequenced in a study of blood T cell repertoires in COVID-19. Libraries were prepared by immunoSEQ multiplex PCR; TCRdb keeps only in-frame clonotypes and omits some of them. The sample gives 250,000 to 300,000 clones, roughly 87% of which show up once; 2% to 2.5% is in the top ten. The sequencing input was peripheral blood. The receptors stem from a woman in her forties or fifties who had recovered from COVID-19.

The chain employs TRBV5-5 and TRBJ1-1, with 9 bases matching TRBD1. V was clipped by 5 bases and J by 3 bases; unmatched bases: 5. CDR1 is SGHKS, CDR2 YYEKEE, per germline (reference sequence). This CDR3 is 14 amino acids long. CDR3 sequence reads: CASSPQGADTEAFF. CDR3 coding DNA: TGTGCCAGCAGTCCACAGGGGGCGGACACTGAAGCTTTCTTT.

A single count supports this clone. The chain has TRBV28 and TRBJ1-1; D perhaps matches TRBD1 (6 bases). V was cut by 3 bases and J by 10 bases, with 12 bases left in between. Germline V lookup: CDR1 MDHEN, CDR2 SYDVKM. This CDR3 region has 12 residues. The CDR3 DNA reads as TGTGCCAGCAGTTTGTTGACAGGTAGAGCTTTCTTT. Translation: CASSLLTGRAFF.

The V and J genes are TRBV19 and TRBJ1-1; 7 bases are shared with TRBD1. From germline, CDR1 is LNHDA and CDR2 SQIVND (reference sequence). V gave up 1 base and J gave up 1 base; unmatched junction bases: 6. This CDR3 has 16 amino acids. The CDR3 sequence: CASSIVQGGWNTEAFF. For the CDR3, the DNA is TGTGCCAGTAGTATAGTCCAGGGGGGATGGAACACTGAAGCTTTCTTT.

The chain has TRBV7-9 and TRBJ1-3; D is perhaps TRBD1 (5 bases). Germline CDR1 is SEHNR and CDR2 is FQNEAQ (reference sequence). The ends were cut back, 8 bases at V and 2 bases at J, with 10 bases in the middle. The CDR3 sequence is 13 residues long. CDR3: CASLSGTGNTIYF. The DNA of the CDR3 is TGTGCCAGCCTGTCAGGGACTGGAAACACCATATATTTT.

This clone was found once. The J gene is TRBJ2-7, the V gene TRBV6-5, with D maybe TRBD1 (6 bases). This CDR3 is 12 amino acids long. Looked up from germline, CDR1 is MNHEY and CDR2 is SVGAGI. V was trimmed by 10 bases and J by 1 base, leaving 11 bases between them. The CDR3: CATRGGSYEQYF. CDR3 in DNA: TGTGCCACCCGAGGGGGATCCTACGAGCAGTACTTC.

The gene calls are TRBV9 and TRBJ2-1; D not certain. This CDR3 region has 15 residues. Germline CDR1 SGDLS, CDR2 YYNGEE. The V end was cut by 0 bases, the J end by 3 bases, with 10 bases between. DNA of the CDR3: TGTGCCAGCAGCGTAGGTGGCAGGAACTACAATGAGCAGTTCTTC. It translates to CASSVGGRNYNEQFF.

CDR3 DNA: TGTCATTCAAAGCCGGGTCGTAACTATGGCTACACCTTC. This gives the protein CHSKPGRNYGYTF. The chain joins TRBV2 to TRBJ1-2; D gene unclear. The germline V gene encodes CDR1 SNHLY and CDR2 FYNNEI. CDR3 length: 13 residues.

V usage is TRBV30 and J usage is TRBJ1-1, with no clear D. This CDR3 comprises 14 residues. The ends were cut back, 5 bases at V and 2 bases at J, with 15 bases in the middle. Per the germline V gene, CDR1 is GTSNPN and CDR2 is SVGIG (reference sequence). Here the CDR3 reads CAWGKITANTEAFF. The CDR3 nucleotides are TGTGCCTGGGGTAAGATTACAGCCAACACTGAAGCTTTCTTT. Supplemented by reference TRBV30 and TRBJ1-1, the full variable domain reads SQTIHQWPATLVQPVGSPLSLECTVEGTSNPNLYWYRQAAGRGLQLLFYSVGIGQISSEVPQNLSASRPQDRQFILSSKKLLLSDSGFYLCAWGKITANTEAFFGQGTRLTVV.

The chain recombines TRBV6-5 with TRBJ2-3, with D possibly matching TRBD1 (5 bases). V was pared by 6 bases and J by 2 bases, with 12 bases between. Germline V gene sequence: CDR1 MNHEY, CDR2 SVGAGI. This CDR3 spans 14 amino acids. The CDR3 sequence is CASRLTGVTDTQYF. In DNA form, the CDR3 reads TGTGCCAGCAGACTCACAGGTGTCACAGATACGCAGTATTTT.

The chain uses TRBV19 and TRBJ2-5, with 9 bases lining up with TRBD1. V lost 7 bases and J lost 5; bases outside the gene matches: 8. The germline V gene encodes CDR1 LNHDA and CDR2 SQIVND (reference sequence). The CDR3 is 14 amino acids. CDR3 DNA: TGTGCCAGTAAAGCCACAGGGGGCAGCGAGACCCAGTACTTC. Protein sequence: CASKATGGSETQYF. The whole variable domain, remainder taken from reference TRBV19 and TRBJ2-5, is DGGITQSPKYLFRKEGQNVTLSCEQNLNHDAMYWYRQDPGQGLRLIYYSQIVNDFQKGDIAEGYSVSREKKESFPLTVTSAQKNPTAFYLCASKATGGSETQYFGPGTRLLVL.

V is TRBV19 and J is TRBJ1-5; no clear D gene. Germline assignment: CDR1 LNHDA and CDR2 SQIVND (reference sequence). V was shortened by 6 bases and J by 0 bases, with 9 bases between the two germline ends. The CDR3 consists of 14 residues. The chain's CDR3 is CASRGPTSNQPQHF. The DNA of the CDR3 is TGTGCCAGTAGGGGCCCCACTAGCAATCAGCCCCAGCATTTT.

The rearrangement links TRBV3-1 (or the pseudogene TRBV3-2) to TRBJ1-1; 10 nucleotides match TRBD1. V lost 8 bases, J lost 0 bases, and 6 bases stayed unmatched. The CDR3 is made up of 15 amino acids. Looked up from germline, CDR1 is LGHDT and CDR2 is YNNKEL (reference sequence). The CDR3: CASGDRGRLNTEAFF. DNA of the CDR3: TGTGCCAGCGGTGACAGGGGGCGCTTGAACACTGAAGCTTTCTTT.

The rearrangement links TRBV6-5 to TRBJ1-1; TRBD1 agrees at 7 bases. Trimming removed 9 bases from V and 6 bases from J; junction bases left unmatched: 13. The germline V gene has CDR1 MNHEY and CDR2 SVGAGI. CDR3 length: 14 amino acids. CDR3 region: CASEEGARTPEAFF. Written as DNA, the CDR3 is TGTGCCAGTGAGGAGGGGGCGCGGACCCCTGAAGCTTTCTTT.

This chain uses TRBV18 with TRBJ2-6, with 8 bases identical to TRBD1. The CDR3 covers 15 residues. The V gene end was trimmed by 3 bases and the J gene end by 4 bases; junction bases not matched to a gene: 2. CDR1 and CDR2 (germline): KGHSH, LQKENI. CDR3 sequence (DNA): TGTGCCAGCTCACCGGACAGGGCCGGGGCCAACGTCCTGACTTTC. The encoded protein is CASSPDRAGANVLTF.

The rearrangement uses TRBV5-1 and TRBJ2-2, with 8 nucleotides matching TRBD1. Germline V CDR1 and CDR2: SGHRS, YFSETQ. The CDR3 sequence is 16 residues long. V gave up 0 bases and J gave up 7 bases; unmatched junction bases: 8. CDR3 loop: CASSLGHRGSIGELFF. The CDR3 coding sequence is TGCGCCAGCAGCTTGGGCCACAGGGGGTCTATCGGGGAGCTGTTTTTT. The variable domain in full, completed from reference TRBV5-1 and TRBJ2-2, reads KAGVTQTPRYLIKTRGQQVTLSCSPISGHRSVSWYQQTPGQGLQFLFEYFSETQRNKGNFPGRFSGRQFSNSRSEMNVSTLELGDSALYLCASSLGHRGSIGELFFGEGSRLTVL.

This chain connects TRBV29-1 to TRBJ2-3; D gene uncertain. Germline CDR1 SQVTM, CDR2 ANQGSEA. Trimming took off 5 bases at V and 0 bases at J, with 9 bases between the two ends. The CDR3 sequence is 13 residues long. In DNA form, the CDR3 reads TGCAGCGTTCCGAGCCCTAGCACAGATACGCAGTATTTT. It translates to CSVPSPSTDTQYF.

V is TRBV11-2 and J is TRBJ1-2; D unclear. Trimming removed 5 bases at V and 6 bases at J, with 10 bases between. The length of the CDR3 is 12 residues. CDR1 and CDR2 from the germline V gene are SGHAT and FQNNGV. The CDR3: CASSHYYDGYTF. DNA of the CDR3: TGTGCCAGCAGCCACTATTATGATGGCTACACCTTC.

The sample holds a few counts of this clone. The CDR3 DNA reads TGTGCCAGCAGCCAGGATGGAGACAGCCTTTATGGCTACACCTTC. It codes for CASSQDGDSLYGYTF. This sequence joins TRBV4-2 and TRBJ1-2; D is possibly TRBD1 (5 bases). This CDR3 spans 15 amino acids. Per the germline V gene, CDR1 is LGHNA and CDR2 is YNFKEQ. Trimming took off 3 bases at V and 5 bases at J, with 16 bases between the two ends.

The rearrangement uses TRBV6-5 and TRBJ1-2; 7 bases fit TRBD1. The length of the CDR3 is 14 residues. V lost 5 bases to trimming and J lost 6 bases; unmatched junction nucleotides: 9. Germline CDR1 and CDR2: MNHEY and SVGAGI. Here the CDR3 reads CASSRDRNYDGYTF. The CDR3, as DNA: TGTGCCAGCAGTCGGGACAGAAATTATGATGGCTACACCTTC.

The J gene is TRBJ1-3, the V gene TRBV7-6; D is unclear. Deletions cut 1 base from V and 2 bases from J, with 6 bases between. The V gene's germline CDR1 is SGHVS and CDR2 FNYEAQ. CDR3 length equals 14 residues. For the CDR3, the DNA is TGTGCCAGCAGCTTAGGGGAGGCTGGAAACACCATATATTTT. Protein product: CASSLGEAGNTIYF.

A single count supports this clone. The CDR3 sequence is CASSLREPSYEQYF. The DNA for the CDR3 is TGTGCCAGCAGTCTCCGGGAGCCCTCCTACGAGCAGTACTTC. The rearrangement links TRBV6-5 to TRBJ2-7; tentatively, D is TRBD2 (6 bases). The CDR3 has 14 amino acids. The V and J ends lost 5 bases and 0 bases respectively, with 11 bases between them. Germline V gene sequence: CDR1 MNHEY, CDR2 SVGAGI.